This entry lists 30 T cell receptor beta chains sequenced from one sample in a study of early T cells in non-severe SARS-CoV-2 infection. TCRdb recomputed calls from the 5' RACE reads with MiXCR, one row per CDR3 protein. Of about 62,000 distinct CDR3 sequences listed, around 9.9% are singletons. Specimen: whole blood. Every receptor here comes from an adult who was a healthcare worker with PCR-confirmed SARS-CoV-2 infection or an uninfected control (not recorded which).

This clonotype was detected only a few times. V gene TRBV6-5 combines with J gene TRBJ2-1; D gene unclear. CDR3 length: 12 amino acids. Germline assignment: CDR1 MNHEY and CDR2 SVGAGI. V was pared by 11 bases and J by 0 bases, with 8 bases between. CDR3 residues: CASRNSYNEQFF. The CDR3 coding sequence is TGTGCCTCCCGAAACTCCTACAATGAGCAGTTCTTC.

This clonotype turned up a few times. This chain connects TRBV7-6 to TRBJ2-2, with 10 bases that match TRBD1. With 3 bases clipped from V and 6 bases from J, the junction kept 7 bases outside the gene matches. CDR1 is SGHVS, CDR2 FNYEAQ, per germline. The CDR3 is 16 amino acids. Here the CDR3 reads CASSLAGTGVSGELFF. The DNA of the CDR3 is TGTGCCAGCAGCTTGGCCGGGACAGGGGTATCCGGGGAGCTGTTTTTT.

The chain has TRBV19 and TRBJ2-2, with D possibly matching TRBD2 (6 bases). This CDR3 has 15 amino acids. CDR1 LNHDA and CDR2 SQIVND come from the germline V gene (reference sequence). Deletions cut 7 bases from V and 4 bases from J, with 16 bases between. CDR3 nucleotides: TGTGCCAGTAAAGTTCCAGGGACTGTCACCGGGGAGCTGTTTTTT. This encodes CASKVPGTVTGELFF.

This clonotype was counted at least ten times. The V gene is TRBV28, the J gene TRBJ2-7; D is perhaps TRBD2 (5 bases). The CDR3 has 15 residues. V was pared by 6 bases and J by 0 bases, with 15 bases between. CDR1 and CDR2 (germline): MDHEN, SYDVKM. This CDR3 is CASSPLERSSYEQYV. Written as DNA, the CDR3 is TGTGCCAGCAGCCCACTCGAGCGGAGCTCCTACGAGCAGTACGTC.

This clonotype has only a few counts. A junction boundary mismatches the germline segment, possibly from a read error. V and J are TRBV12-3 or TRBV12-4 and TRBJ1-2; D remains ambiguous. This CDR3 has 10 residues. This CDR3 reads CASSLGPLVF. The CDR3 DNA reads TGTGCCAGCAGTTTAGGGCCCCTAGTCTTC.

The CDR3 sequence: CASHSGVSTDTQYF. In DNA, the CDR3 is TGTGCCAGCCATAGCGGGGTTAGCACAGATACGCAGTATTTT. The genes are TRBV9 and TRBJ2-3, with 8 bases that match TRBD2. V trimming: 7 bases; J trimming: 0 bases; junction bases outside the gene matches: 4. Germline CDR1 reads SGDLS; CDR2 reads YYNGEE. This CDR3 comprises 14 residues.

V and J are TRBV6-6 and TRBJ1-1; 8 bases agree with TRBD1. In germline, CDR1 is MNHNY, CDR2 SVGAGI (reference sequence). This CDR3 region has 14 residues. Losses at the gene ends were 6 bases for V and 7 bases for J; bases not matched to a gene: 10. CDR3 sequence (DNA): TGTGCCAGCAGAACAAACAGGGGGTCGGATGAAGCTTTCTTT. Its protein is CASRTNRGSDEAFF.

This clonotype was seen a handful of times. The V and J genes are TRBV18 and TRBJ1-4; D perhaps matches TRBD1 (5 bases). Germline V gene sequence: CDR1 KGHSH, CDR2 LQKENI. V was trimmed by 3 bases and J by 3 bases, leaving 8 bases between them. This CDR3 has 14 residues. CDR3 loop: CASSPGTANEKLFF. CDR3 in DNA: TGTGCCAGCTCACCCGGGACGGCTAATGAAAAACTGTTTTTT.

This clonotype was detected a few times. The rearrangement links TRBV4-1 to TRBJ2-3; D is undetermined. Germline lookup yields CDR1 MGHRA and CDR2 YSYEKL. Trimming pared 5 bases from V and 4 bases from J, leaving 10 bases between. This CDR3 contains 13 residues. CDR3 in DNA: TGCGCCAGCAGCAAACCCGGTCCAGATACGCAGTATTTT. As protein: CASSKPGPDTQYF.

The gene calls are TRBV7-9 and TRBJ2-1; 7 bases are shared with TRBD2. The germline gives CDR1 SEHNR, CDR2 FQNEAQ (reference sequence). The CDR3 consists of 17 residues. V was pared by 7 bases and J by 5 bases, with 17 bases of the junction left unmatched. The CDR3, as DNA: TGTGCCAGCAATCGGGGCGGGGGTCCGGGTCGCGACAATGAGCAGTTCTTC. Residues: CASNRGGGPGRDNEQFF.

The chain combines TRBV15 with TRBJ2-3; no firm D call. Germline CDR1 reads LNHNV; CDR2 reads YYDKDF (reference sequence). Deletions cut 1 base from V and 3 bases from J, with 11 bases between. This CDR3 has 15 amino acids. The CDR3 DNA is TGTGCCACCAGCAGAGTCGGTGTGGGGACAGATACGCAGTATTTT. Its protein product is CATSRVGVGTDTQYF.

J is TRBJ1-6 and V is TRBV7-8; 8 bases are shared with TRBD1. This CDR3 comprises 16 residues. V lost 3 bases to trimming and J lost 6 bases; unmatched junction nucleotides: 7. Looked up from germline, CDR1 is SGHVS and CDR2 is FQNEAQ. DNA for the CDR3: TGTGCCAGCAGCTTCGGGACAGGTTCCATTAATTCACCCCTCCACTTT. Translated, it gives CASSFGTGSINSPLHF. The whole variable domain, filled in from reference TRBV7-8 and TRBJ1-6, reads GAGVSQSPRYKVAKRGQDVALRCDPISGHVSLFWYQQALGQGPEFLTYFQNEAQLDKSGLPSDRFFAERPEGSVSTLKIQRTQQEDSAVYLCASSFGTGSINSPLHFGNGTRLTVT.

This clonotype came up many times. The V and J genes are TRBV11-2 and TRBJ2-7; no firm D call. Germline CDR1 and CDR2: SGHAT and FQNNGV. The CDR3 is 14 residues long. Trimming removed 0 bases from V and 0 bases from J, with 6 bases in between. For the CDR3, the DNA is TGTGCCAGCAGCTTAGAGCCTTACTCCTACGAGCAGTACGTC. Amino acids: CASSLEPYSYEQYV.

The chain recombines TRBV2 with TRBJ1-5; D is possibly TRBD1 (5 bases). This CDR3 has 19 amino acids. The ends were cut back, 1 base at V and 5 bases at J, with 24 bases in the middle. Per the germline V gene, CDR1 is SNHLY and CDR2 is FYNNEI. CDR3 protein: CASSEVKWVGDGGYQPQHF. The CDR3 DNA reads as TGTGCCAGCAGTGAAGTAAAGTGGGTTGGGGACGGAGGATATCAGCCCCAGCATTTT.

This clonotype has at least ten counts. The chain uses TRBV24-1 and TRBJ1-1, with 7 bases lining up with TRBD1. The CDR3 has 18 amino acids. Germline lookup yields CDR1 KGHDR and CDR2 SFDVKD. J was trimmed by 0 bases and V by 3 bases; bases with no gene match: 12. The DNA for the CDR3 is TGTGCCACCAGTGATACCAGGGGGGGTTCGTTCATGAACACTGAAGCTTTCTTT. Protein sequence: CATSDTRGGSFMNTEAFF.

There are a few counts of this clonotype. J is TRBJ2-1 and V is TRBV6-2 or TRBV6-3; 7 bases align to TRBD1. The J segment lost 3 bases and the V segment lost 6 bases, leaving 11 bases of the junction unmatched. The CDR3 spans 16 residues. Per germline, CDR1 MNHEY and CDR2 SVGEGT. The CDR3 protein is CASRVGTAWDYNEQFF. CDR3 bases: TGTGCCAGCAGAGTCGGGACAGCCTGGGACTACAATGAGCAGTTCTTC.

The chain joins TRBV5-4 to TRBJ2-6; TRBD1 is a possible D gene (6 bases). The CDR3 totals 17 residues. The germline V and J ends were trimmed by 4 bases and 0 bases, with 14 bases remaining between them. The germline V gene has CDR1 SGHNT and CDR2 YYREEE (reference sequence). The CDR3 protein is CASSTGTSSSGANVLTF. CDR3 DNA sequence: TGTGCCAGCAGCACCGGGACATCGAGCTCTGGGGCCAACGTCCTGACTTTC. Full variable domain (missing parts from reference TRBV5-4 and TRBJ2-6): ETGVTQSPTHLIKTRGQQVTLRCSSQSGHNTVSWYQQALGQGPQFIFQYYREEENGRGNFPPRFSGLQFPNYSSELNVNALELDDSALYLCASSTGTSSSGANVLTFGAGSRLTVL.

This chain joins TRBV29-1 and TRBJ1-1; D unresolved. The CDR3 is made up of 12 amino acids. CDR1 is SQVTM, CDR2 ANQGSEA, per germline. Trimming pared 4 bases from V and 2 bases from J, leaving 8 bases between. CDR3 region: CSVVAINTEAFF. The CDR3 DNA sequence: TGCAGCGTTGTGGCAATTAACACTGAAGCTTTCTTT.

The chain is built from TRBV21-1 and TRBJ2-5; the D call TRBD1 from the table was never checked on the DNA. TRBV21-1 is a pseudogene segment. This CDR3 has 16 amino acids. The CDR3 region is CASSKEDWGAQKTQYF. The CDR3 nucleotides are TGTGCCAGCAGCAAAGAAGATTGGGGGGCTCAAAAGACCCAGTACTTC.

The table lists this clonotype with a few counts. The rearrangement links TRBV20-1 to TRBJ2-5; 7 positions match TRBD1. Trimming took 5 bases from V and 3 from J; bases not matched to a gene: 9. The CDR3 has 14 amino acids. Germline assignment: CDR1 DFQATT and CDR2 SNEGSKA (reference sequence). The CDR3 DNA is TGCAGTGCTGGCCCTCGACAGGGTAAAGAGACCCAGTACTTC. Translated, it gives CSAGPRQGKETQYF.

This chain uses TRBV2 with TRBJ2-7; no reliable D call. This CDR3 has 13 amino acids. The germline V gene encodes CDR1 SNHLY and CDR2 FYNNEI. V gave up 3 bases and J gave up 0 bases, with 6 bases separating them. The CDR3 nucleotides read TGTGCCAGCAGTGAGGGATTCTCCTACGAGCAGTACGTC. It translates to CASSEGFSYEQYV.

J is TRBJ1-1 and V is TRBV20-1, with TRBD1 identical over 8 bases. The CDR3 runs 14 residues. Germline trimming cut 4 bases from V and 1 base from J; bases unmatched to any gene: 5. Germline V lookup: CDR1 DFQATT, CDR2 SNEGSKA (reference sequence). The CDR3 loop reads CSAKTGAENTEAFF. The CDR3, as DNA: TGCAGTGCTAAGACAGGGGCGGAGAACACTGAAGCTTTCTTT.

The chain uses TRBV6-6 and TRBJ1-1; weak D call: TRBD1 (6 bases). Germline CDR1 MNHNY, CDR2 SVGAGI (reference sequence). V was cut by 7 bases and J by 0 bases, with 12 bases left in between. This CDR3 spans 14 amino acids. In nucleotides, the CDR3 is TGTGCCAGCACCGTCGGACAGATGAACACTGAAGCTTTCTTT. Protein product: CASTVGQMNTEAFF.

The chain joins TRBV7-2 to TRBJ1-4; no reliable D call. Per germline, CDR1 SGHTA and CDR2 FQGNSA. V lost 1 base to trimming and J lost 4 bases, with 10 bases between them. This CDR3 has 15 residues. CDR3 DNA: TGTGCCAGCAGCTTAGTTATGCAGAGTAATGAAAAACTGTTTTTT. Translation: CASSLVMQSNEKLFF.

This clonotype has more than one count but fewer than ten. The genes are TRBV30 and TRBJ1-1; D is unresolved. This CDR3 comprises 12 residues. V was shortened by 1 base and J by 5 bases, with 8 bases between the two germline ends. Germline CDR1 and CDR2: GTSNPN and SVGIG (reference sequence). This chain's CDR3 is CAWSGWRTEAFF. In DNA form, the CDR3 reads TGTGCCTGGAGTGGGTGGCGGACTGAAGCTTTCTTT.

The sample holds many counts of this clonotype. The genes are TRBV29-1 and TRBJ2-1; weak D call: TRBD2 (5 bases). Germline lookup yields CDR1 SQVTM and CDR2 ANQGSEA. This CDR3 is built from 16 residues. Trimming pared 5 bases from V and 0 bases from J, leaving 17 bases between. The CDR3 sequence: CSVRNRTGRSYNEQFF. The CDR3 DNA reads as TGCAGCGTTAGAAATCGGACTGGGCGCTCCTACAATGAGCAGTTCTTC.

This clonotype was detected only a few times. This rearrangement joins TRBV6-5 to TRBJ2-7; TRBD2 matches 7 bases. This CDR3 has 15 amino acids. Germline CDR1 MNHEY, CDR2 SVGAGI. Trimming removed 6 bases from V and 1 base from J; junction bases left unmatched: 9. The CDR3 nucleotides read TGTGCCAGCAGACCCTACACGGGGGGATCCTACGAGCAGTACGTC. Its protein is CASRPYTGGSYEQYV.

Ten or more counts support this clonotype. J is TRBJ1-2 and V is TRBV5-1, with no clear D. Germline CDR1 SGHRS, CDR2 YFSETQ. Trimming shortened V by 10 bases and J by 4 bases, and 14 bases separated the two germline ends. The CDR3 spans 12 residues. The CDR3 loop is CAWGERSYGYTF. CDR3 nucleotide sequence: TGCGCCTGGGGTGAGAGGAGCTATGGCTACACCTTC.

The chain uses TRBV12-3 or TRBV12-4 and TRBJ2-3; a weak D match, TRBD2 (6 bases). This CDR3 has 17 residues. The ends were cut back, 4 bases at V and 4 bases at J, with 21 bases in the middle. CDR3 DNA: TGTGCCAGCAGTTGCCCTAGGGGCGGGGAGTCCCCAGATACGCAGTATTTT. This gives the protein CASSCPRGGESPDTQYF.

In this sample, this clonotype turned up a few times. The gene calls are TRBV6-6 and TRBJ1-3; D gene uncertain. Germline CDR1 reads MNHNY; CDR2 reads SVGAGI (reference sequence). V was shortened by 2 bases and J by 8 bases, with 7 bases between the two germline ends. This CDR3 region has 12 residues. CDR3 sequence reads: CASSYAEDTIYF. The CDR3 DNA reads TGTGCCAGCAGTTACGCGGAGGACACCATATATTTT.